This TCR beta chain was obtained from a study of regulatory T cells in long-lasting Graves disease. Study results and limitations: Favoring TRBV28, TRBJ1-2 and TRBJ2-5 was a feature seen in persistent disease.

In this sample, this clonotype turned up many times. The antigen is unknown. The TCR beta library used iRepertoire HTBI primers with Arm-PCR amplification of CDR3. One entry per CDR3 protein, called by TCRdb with MiXCR from the multiplex PCR reads. The top ten clones hold about 11% of a sample with about 560,000 distinct CDR3 sequences, roughly 16% of them seen once. Time point in this sample: newly diagnosed GD, antithyroid drugs for less than 3 months. Isolated PBMC RNA provided the starting material for the TCR library. In this cohort, patients came from an endocrinology department located in Xi'an, China. V lost 5 bases and J lost 6; bases outside the gene matches: 16. This CDR3 has 18 residues. Germline-derived CDR1 and CDR2 are SEHNR and FQNEAQ (reference sequence). These data were also reused for a study on T cells in Graves' hyperthyroidism and ophthalmopathy. This second study notes: First-round RT-PCR of the TCR CDR3 relied on the HTBI primer set. In simple terms, a model built on 13 V-J features told ophthalmopathy apart from stable hyperthyroidism.

The chain carries TRBV7-9 and TRBJ1-2, with 12 positions matching TRBD1. The TCR was taken from a man in his late teens or twenties with Graves disease. The material sequenced was peripheral blood mononuclear cells (PBMCs), taken at new diagnosis, from a patient treated with antithyroid drugs. The DNA for the CDR3 is TGTGCCAGCAGCACCGCTGCCCCGGGACAGGGGGCCGTTCATGGCTACACCTTC. Its translation: CASSTAAPGQGAVHGYTF.